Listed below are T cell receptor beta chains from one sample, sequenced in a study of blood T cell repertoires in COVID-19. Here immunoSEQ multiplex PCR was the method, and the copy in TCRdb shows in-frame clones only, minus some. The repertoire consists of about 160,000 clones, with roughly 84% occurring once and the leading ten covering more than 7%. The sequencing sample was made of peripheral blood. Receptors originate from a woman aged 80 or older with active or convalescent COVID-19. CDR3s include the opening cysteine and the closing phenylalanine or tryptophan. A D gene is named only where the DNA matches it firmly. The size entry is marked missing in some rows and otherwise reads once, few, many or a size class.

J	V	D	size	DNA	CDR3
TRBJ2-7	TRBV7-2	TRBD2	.	TGTGCCAGCAGCTCCGCCGGGAGGGAGCAGTACTTC	CASSSAGREQYF
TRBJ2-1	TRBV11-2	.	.	TGTGCCAGCAGCTTCGGGACTTCCAATGAGCAGTTCTTC	CASSFGTSNEQFF
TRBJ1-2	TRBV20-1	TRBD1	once	TGCAGTGCTAGTAGGACAGGGGATGGCTACACCTTC	CSASRTGDGYTF
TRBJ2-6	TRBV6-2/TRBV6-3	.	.	TGTGCCAGCAGTTATCAGGGGCATTTAACGAGGGGGGCCAACGTCCTGACTTTC	CASSYQGHLTRGANVLTF
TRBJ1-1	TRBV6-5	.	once	TGTGCCAGCAGTTATAGCGGGCCCCACACTGAAGCTTTCTTT	CASSYSGPHTEAFF
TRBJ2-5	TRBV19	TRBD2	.	TGTGCCAGTAGTCCCGGGGAGGGGCGAGAGACCCAGTACTTC	CASSPGEGRETQYF
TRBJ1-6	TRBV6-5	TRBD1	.	TGTGCCAGCAGCTTGGACAGGGGTCGGTCACCCCTCCACTTT	CASSLDRGRSPLHF
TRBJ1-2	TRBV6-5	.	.	TGTGCCAGCAGTTTGAGTACGCCCGGGGGCTATGGCTACACCTTC	CASSLSTPGGYGYTF
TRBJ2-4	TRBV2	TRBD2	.	TGTGCCAGCAGTTGGGGACTAGCGGGGGGGAACATTCAGTACTTC	CASSWGLAGGNIQYF
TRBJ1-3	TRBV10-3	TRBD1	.	TGTGCCATCAAGGGTCCGGAGGGGGCCACCTCTGGAAACACCATATATTTT	CAIKGPEGATSGNTIYF
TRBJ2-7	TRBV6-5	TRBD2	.	TGTGCCAGCATCGAGGGACTAGCGGGGATCTACGAGCAGTACTTC	CASIEGLAGIYEQYF